A selection of T cell receptor beta chains follows, all from one sample in a study of T-cell memory formation after mild COVID-19. TCRdb re-called the 5' RACE reads through MiXCR, storing one row per CDR3 protein. The repertoire includes about 350,000 distinct CDR3 sequences, about 13% of them detected once, and over 20% sits in the top ten. What was sequenced was PBMCs or a T cell subset sorted from them (not recorded which). These receptor sequences come from a man in his late teens or twenties who had mild COVID-19 (a few samples of this study predate the infection). Cell type and time point are not known. CDR3s include the opening cysteine and the closing phenylalanine or tryptophan. A D gene is named only where the DNA matches it firmly. Size tells how often a clone was seen (once, few, many) or the class of an expanded clone, and some rows leave it out.

D gene: -
clone size: -
J gene: TRBJ2-3
V gene: TRBV7-2
CDR3 length: 15
CDR3 DNA: TGTGCCAGCAGCCCCCAACGGCCCAGCACAGATACGCAGTATTTT
CDR3 protein: CASSPQRPSTDTQYF

D gene: -
clone size: -
J gene: TRBJ2-7
V gene: TRBV29-1
CDR3 length: 10
CDR3 DNA: TGCAGCGTTGTTGGGTCCGAGCAGTACTTC
CDR3 protein: CSVVGSEQYF

D gene: TRBD2
clone size: few
J gene: TRBJ2-7
V gene: TRBV7-9
CDR3 length: 15
CDR3 DNA: TGTGCCAGCAGCTCCCGCCGGGGGGGCCCCCTCGAGCAGTACTTC
CDR3 protein: CASSSRRGGPLEQYF

D gene: -
clone size: many
J gene: TRBJ2-3
V gene: TRBV27
CDR3 length: 14
CDR3 DNA: TGTGCCAGCAGGATGGGCAGGAGGACAGATACGCAGTATTTT
CDR3 protein: CASRMGRRTDTQYF

D gene: TRBD1
clone size: few
J gene: TRBJ1-2
V gene: TRBV6-5
CDR3 length: 17
CDR3 DNA: TGTGCCAGCAGTCAAGGACAGGGGCGCAATATTAACTATGGCTACACCTTC
CDR3 protein: CASSQGQGRNINYGYTF

D gene: -
clone size: -
J gene: TRBJ2-3
V gene: TRBV11-1
CDR3 length: 14
CDR3 DNA: TGTGCCAGCAGCTCCCCCGTGGTGACAGATACGCAGTATTTT
CDR3 protein: CASSSPVVTDTQYF

D gene: TRBD1
clone size: once
J gene: TRBJ1-6
V gene: TRBV7-3
CDR3 length: 15
CDR3 DNA: TGTGCCAGCAGCTTAAGGGACAGCTATAATTCACCCCTCCACTTT
CDR3 protein: CASSLRDSYNSPLHF

D gene: -
clone size: few
J gene: TRBJ2-3
V gene: TRBV4-2
CDR3 length: 15
CDR3 DNA: TGTGCCAGCAGCCAAGTGGGCGGGGGCACAGATACGCAGTATTTT
CDR3 protein: CASSQVGGGTDTQYF

D gene: -
clone size: many
J gene: TRBJ1-1
V gene: TRBV5-1
CDR3 length: 13
CDR3 DNA: TGCGCCAGCAGCTTGGAGGGGCCTCGCGAAGCTTTCTTT
CDR3 protein: CASSLEGPREAFF

D gene: TRBD2
clone size: -
J gene: TRBJ2-5
V gene: TRBV11-2
CDR3 length: 17
CDR3 DNA: TGTGCCAGCAGCTTAGATCGGGCTAGCGGGGGGGAAGAGACCCAGTACTTC
CDR3 protein: CASSLDRASGGEETQYF

D gene: TRBD1
clone size: few
J gene: TRBJ1-2
V gene: TRBV5-5
CDR3 length: 15
CDR3 DNA: TGTGCCAGCAGCTTGGCTGGACAGGGGTACAGTGGCTACACCTTC
CDR3 protein: CASSLAGQGYSGYTF

D gene: -
clone size: few
J gene: TRBJ1-6
V gene: TRBV4-3
CDR3 length: 16
CDR3 DNA: TGCGCCAGCAGCCAATTCTTCAGGCTGGATAATTCACCCCTCCACTTT
CDR3 protein: CASSQFFRLDNSPLHF

D gene: -
clone size: -
J gene: TRBJ2-5
V gene: TRBV5-1
CDR3 length: 13
CDR3 DNA: TGCGCCAGCGCGACTCAGGGTTCTGAGACCCAGTACTTC
CDR3 protein: CASATQGSETQYF

D gene: -
clone size: few
J gene: TRBJ2-3
V gene: TRBV5-1
CDR3 length: 15
CDR3 DNA: TGCGCCAGCAGCTTTCGACGGCCCGACACAGATACGCAGTATTTT
CDR3 protein: CASSFRRPDTDTQYF

D gene: -
clone size: -
J gene: TRBJ2-3
V gene: TRBV7-2
CDR3 length: 16
CDR3 DNA: TGTGCCAGCAGCTTAAGGTCGGGACGGGGCGGGGATACGCAGTATTTT
CDR3 protein: CASSLRSGRGGDTQYF

D gene: -
clone size: -
J gene: TRBJ2-5
V gene: TRBV12-3/TRBV12-4
CDR3 length: 15
CDR3 DNA: TGTGCCAGCAGTTTAAGACGCTCACGGGGAGAGACCCAGTACTTC
CDR3 protein: CASSLRRSRGETQYF

D gene: -
clone size: -
J gene: TRBJ1-6
V gene: TRBV28
CDR3 length: 12
CDR3 DNA: TGTGCCAGCCAGATCCTTAATTCACCCCTCCACTTT
CDR3 protein: CASQILNSPLHF

D gene: -
clone size: -
J gene: TRBJ2-4
V gene: TRBV9
CDR3 length: 14
CDR3 DNA: TGTGCCAGCAGCCCCCCCCATGGCCAGAACATTCAGTACTTC
CDR3 protein: CASSPPHGQNIQYF

D gene: TRBD2
clone size: few
J gene: TRBJ2-5
V gene: TRBV20-1
CDR3 length: 15
CDR3 DNA: TGCAGTGCTAGAGATCAGCGGGGGGGCGGGGAGACCCAGTACTTC
CDR3 protein: CSARDQRGGGETQYF

D gene: -
clone size: few
J gene: TRBJ1-6
V gene: TRBV20-1
CDR3 length: 14
CDR3 DNA: TGCAGTGCTAAACGACAGGTTGATAATTCACCCCTCCACTTT
CDR3 protein: CSAKRQVDNSPLHF